The next 8 T cell receptor beta chains were all read from a single sample in a study of T-cell reconstitution after alpha-beta-depleted transplantation in children listed by TCRdb under 2016. Read against the paper, the sample's treatment or condition label means: allogeneic hematopoietic cell transplantation with graft depleted of TCRalphabeta T cells and CD19 B cells. Receptor libraries were prepared by PCR. This sample was sequenced with an Illumina HiSeq 2500. To normalize quantification of the TCRbeta repertoire, the TCR libraries were built with molecular barcoding that relied on unique molecular identifiers. TCRdb ran its own pipeline on the public reads, namely fastp trimming at Q25 and MiXCR clone calling, and kept in-frame beta chains. Rows are combined by CDR3 protein, so each entry shows the most common genes and DNA. This sample lists hundreds of thousands of distinct CDR3 sequences; over 10% were detected once. The ten most abundant clones make up around 2% of the sample.

The specimen comprised PBMCs, mostly from graft donor cells, sampled 360 days after TCRalphabeta/CD19-depleted stem cell transplant. These receptor sequences come from a male patient between 5 and 17 years old who had a stem cell transplant for acute myeloid leukemia, so the T cells may come from the graft donor.

This clonotype was counted a few times. CDR3 in amino acids: CSAIGRGSSYNEQFF. The CDR3, as DNA: TGCAGTGCTATTGGTCGCGGGAGCTCCTACAATGAGCAGTTCTTC. The rearrangement uses TRBV20-1 and TRBJ2-1; 7 nucleotides match TRBD2. The CDR3 contains 15 residues. V dropped 4 bases and J dropped 0; count of bases not matched to a gene: 6. The germline gives CDR1 DFQATT, CDR2 SNEGSKA (reference sequence).

The rearrangement links TRBV5-4 to TRBJ2-1; D is perhaps TRBD1 or TRBD2 (7 bases each). Germline V lookup: CDR1 SGHNT, CDR2 YYREEE (reference sequence). This CDR3 is built from 18 residues. With 0 bases removed from V and 8 bases from J, the gap between germline ends came to 24 bases. In nucleotides, the CDR3 is TGTGCCAGCAGCTTGGGGACGCTGGGCCAGGGGGGGATCCATGAGCAGTTCTTC. Its translation is CASSLGTLGQGGIHEQFF.

DNA for the CDR3: TGTGCCAGCAGCCAACGTGGGATCTCCGGGGAGCTGTTTTTT. Translated, it gives CASSQRGISGELFF. The chain couples TRBV9 to TRBJ2-2; D gene unclear. The CDR3 is 14 residues long. Trimming cost V 4 bases and J 6 bases, with 13 bases left between them. CDR1 and CDR2 from the germline V gene are SGDLS and YYNGEE.

This clonotype was counted between two and nine times. The chain employs TRBV7-8 and TRBJ2-2, with TRBD1 matching 10 bases. Germline lookup yields CDR1 SGHVS and CDR2 FQNEAQ. Losses at the gene ends were 6 bases for V and 3 bases for J; bases not matched to a gene: 10. The CDR3 sequence is 17 residues long. CDR3 residues: CASRRDGTGAYTGELFF. The CDR3 coding sequence is TGTGCCAGCAGGCGAGACGGGACAGGGGCGTACACCGGGGAGCTGTTTTTT.

This clonotype was seen ten or more times. The J gene is TRBJ2-3, the V gene TRBV3-1; D perhaps matches TRBD1 (6 bases). CDR1 and CDR2 (germline): LGHDT, YNNKEL (reference sequence). CDR3 size: 16 residues. Trimming removed 4 bases from V and 2 bases from J, with 16 bases in between. As DNA, the CDR3 is TGTGCCAGCAGCCCACACCCGAGGACAGTCACAGATACGCAGTATTTT. Translating it yields CASSPHPRTVTDTQYF.

This clonotype was detected only a few times. V gene TRBV20-1 combines with J gene TRBJ2-7; 9 nucleotides match TRBD2. Germline CDR1 reads DFQATT; CDR2 reads SNEGSKA (reference sequence). V was pared by 1 base and J by 2 bases, with 9 bases of the junction left unmatched. The CDR3 sequence is 16 residues long. As DNA, the CDR3 is TGCAGTGCTAGAGTCCCGAGACTAGCGGTTCCCTACGAGCAGTACTTC. It is translated as CSARVPRLAVPYEQYF.

This chain connects TRBV11-2 to TRBJ2-3, with unresolved D. From germline, CDR1 is SGHAT and CDR2 FQNNGV. Deletions cut 5 bases from V and 5 bases from J, with 11 bases between. The CDR3 is 13 amino acids. The CDR3 region is CASSAFFLDTQYF. The CDR3 DNA reads TGTGCCAGCAGCGCATTTTTTCTAGATACGCAGTATTTT.

This clonotype was detected a few times. The rearrangement uses TRBV5-1 and TRBJ2-1; 12 positions match TRBD2. The junction had 12 bases not matched to a gene; V was cut back by 1 base and J by 10 bases. From germline, CDR1 is SGHRS and CDR2 YFSETQ. The CDR3 has 17 amino acids. The CDR3 nucleotides read TGCGCCAGCAGCTTGTTGTCTAGCGGGGGGGTTAATGTAGAGCAGTTCTTC. This translates into CASSLLSSGGVNVEQFF.